Shown below are 24 T cell receptor beta chains from a single sample sequenced in a study of shared T cell receptors in the human thymus (dated by TCRdb to 2020 to 2023). Libraries came from the immunoSEQ multiplex PCR assay. TCRdb limited this immuneACCESS table to in-frame rearrangements with V and J called. A share of clones is missing; checked studies link under half to unresolved V genes, and the rest is unexplained. Here the sample has approximately 660,000 clones; roughly 90% occur a single time. The ten largest clones take up roughly 0.0097% of the sample. These data are also associated with another study on human thymus T cells.

Specimen: thymocytes. The receptors come from a boy younger than two with a congenital heart defect. Donor details come from another sample of the same person, matched by shared clones.

This clone was counted between two and nine times. The V call is TRBV14, the J call TRBJ2-7, with a tentative D call TRBD2 (5 bases). V lost 3 bases and J 4 bases, leaving 16 bases between the germline ends. The CDR3 has 15 residues. Germline CDR1 SGHDN, CDR2 FVKESK. DNA for the CDR3: TGTGCCAGCAGCCACCCAAGCGGCCCGTGGTACGAGCAGTACTTC. Protein sequence: CASSHPSGPWYEQYF.

The rearrangement uses TRBV4-3 and TRBJ1-1; D gene ambiguous. Germline lookup yields CDR1 LGHNA and CDR2 YSLEER. The CDR3 consists of 13 residues. Trimming cost V 5 bases and J 5 bases, with 12 bases left between them. The CDR3, as DNA: TGCGCCAGCAGCTTGATCGGAGAAACTGAAGCTTTCTTT. Amino acids: CASSLIGETEAFF.

The rearrangement joins TRBV27 to TRBJ2-7, with 9 nucleotides matching TRBD2. The CDR3 covers 16 residues. In germline, CDR1 is MNHEY, CDR2 SMNVEV (reference sequence). With 7 bases clipped from V and 2 bases from J, the junction kept 12 bases outside the gene matches. The CDR3 is CASTAGISGGPYEQYF. The CDR3 region has the DNA TGTGCCAGCACCGCCGGGATAAGCGGGGGGCCCTACGAGCAGTACTTC.

The chain recombines TRBV7-9 with TRBJ2-7, with 10 bases fitting TRBD2. Trimming removed 5 bases from V and 3 bases from J; junction bases left unmatched: 10. The germline V gene encodes CDR1 SEHNR and CDR2 FQNEAQ (reference sequence). This CDR3 is built from 16 residues. CDR3 nucleotides: TGTGCCAGCAGCCTGGCGCTAGCGGGAGTTAACTACGAGCAGTACTTC. This sequence encodes CASSLALAGVNYEQYF.

The rearrangement links TRBV4-2 to TRBJ2-3, with 8 bases aligning to TRBD2. Losses at the gene ends were 4 bases for V and 4 bases for J; bases not matched to a gene: 10. The length of the CDR3 is 16 residues. Germline V gene sequence: CDR1 LGHNA, CDR2 YNFKEQ. The DNA for the CDR3 is TGTGCCAGCAGCCCTCTTGCGGGAGGCCCCCCAGATACGCAGTATTTT. Its protein product is CASSPLAGGPPDTQYF.

This sequence joins TRBV28 and TRBJ1-5; 7 bases fit TRBD1. Looked up from germline, CDR1 is MDHEN and CDR2 is SYDVKM. This CDR3 is built from 13 residues. Trimming cost V 6 bases and J 5 bases; bases outside gene matches: 4. CDR3 bases: TGTGCCAGCAGCCGACAGGGTTATCAGCCCCAGCATTTT. Translated, it gives CASSRQGYQPQHF.

V and J are TRBV12-5 and TRBJ2-7; the D gene is possibly TRBD1 (6 bases). The CDR3 totals 14 residues. Between the trimmed V and J ends, which lost 7 bases and 3 bases, there was a span of 16 bases. Per germline, CDR1 LGHNT and CDR2 FRNRAP. CDR3: CASATAGTSYEQYF. The DNA for the CDR3 is TGTGCTAGTGCCACCGCCGGGACAAGCTACGAGCAGTACTTC.

The chain has TRBV4-2 and TRBJ2-3; 15 nucleotides agree with TRBD2. CDR1 is LGHNA and CDR2 is YNFKEQ in the germline V gene. V was pared by 4 bases and J by 6 bases, with 11 bases of the junction left unmatched. The CDR3 covers 18 residues. CDR3: CASSLAYGTSGRRDTQYF. CDR3 in DNA: TGTGCCAGCAGCCTCGCATATGGGACTAGCGGGAGGCGGGATACGCAGTATTTT.

The chain recombines TRBV10-1 with TRBJ1-2; a possible D gene is TRBD1 (6 bases). The V and J ends lost 2 bases and 0 bases respectively, with 13 bases between them. Germline assignment: CDR1 WNHNN and CDR2 SYGVQD (reference sequence). The CDR3 runs 16 residues. The CDR3 reads CASSERAGAPNYGYTF. For the CDR3, the DNA is TGCGCCAGCAGTGAGAGAGCAGGGGCGCCTAACTATGGCTACACCTTC.

The rearrangement uses TRBV4-2 and TRBJ2-2; 8 nucleotides match TRBD2. The CDR3 is 16 residues long. The junction had 5 bases not matched to a gene; V was cut back by 3 bases and J by 2 bases. Germline CDR1 and CDR2: LGHNA and YNFKEQ. CDR3 DNA: TGTGCCAGCAGCCAGGGACTAGATACTAACACCGGGGAGCTGTTTTTT. This gives the protein CASSQGLDTNTGELFF.

This rearrangement joins TRBV5-1 to TRBJ2-1; TRBD1 aligns across 12 bases. From germline, CDR1 is SGHRS and CDR2 YFSETQ. This CDR3 spans 15 amino acids. V lost 7 bases and J lost 3; bases outside the gene matches: 5. For the CDR3, the DNA is TGCGCCAGCGGGGACAGGGGGCTTTTCTACAATGAGCAGTTCTTC. Its protein is CASGDRGLFYNEQFF.

This clone has a handful of counts. DNA for the CDR3: TGTGCCAGCAGTTTCAGGGTTCAAGATACGCAGTATTTT. This codes for CASSFRVQDTQYF. The chain links TRBV28 to TRBJ2-3; maybe TRBD1 (5 bases). CDR3 length: 13 amino acids. Trimming took off 3 bases at V and 5 bases at J, with 9 bases between the two ends. Germline CDR1 reads MDHEN; CDR2 reads SYDVKM.

The chain is built from TRBV14 and TRBJ1-1, with D tentatively TRBD1 (6 bases). Trimming shortened V by 2 bases and J by 7 bases, and 14 bases separated the two germline ends. This CDR3 is 14 amino acids long. Germline V lookup: CDR1 SGHDN, CDR2 FVKESK. The CDR3 nucleotides are TGTGCCAGCAGCCAATTAACAGGGTCTAGTGAAGCTTTCTTT. Its protein is CASSQLTGSSEAFF.

The CDR3 DNA reads TGCAGCGTTGAAGCGGCAGGGGGATATGGCTACACCTTC. This gives the protein CSVEAAGGYGYTF. V and J are TRBV29-1 and TRBJ1-2; 7 bases align to TRBD1. In germline, CDR1 is SQVTM, CDR2 ANQGSEA. The CDR3 has 13 amino acids. Germline trimming cut 1 base from V and 5 bases from J; bases unmatched to any gene: 4.

This chain connects TRBV5-4 to TRBJ2-7; 14 bases match TRBD2. Germline V gives CDR1 SGHNT, CDR2 YYREEE (reference sequence). V trimming: 3 bases; J trimming: 6 bases; junction bases outside the gene matches: 8. CDR3 length: 16 residues. Here the CDR3 reads CASSYFSGLAGAEQYF. The CDR3, as DNA: TGTGCCAGCAGCTACTTCTCGGGACTAGCGGGGGCCGAGCAGTACTTC.

This sequence joins TRBV19 and TRBJ2-7, with a tentative D call TRBD2 (6 bases). Looked up from germline, CDR1 is LNHDA and CDR2 is SQIVND (reference sequence). V lost 3 bases and J 3 bases, leaving 12 bases between the germline ends. The CDR3 extends over 14 amino acids. This CDR3 is CASSMVGLNYEQYF. As DNA, the CDR3 is TGTGCCAGTAGTATGGTGGGACTGAACTACGAGCAGTACTTC.

This chain uses TRBV28 with TRBJ2-7; maybe TRBD2 (6 bases). Trimming shortened V by 6 bases and J by 6 bases, and 24 bases separated the two germline ends. The CDR3 loop spans 16 amino acids. Germline V gene data show CDR1 as MDHEN and CDR2 as SYDVKM. The CDR3 is CASSPRFVYWGLEQYF. CDR3 nucleotides: TGTGCCAGCAGCCCCCGTTTTGTTTATTGGGGACTCGAGCAGTACTTC.

The chain links TRBV5-1 to TRBJ2-1, with TRBD2 as a possible D gene (6 bases). V shed 5 bases and J shed 6 bases, with 21 bases lying between them. The CDR3 contains 16 residues. Germline V lookup: CDR1 SGHRS, CDR2 YFSETQ. The CDR3 sequence is CASRPEGYGLRNEQFF. CDR3 DNA sequence: TGCGCCAGCAGACCGGAGGGGTACGGCCTACGCAATGAGCAGTTCTTC. Drawing the rest from reference TRBV5-1 and TRBJ2-1, the complete variable domain is KAGVTQTPRYLIKTRGQQVTLSCSPISGHRSVSWYQQTPGQGLQFLFEYFSETQRNKGNFPGRFSGRQFSNSRSEMNVSTLELGDSALYLCASRPEGYGLRNEQFFGPGTRLTVL.

The CDR3 coding sequence is TGCGCCAGCAGCTTGGAAGGGGGACGGTCCCGCTCGGGTTGCGAGCAGTACTTC. Its protein is CASSLEGGRSRSGCEQYF. The gene calls are TRBV5-1 and TRBJ2-7; weak D call: TRBD1 (6 bases). Germline lookup yields CDR1 SGHRS and CDR2 YFSETQ. The CDR3 loop spans 18 amino acids. Trimming took off 0 bases at V and 6 bases at J, with 25 bases between the two ends.

This clone appeared a single time. The rearrangement links TRBV7-7 to TRBJ2-1; 7 bases are a match to TRBD1. The V gene's germline CDR1 is SSHAT and CDR2 FNYEAQ (reference sequence). Germline trimming cut 5 bases from V and 0 bases from J; bases unmatched to any gene: 4. The CDR3 is 15 residues long. The CDR3 nucleotides read TGTGCCAGCAGCCTAGGACAGGTCTCCTACAATGAGCAGTTCTTC. It codes for CASSLGQVSYNEQFF.

The chain carries TRBV13 and TRBJ2-1, with 12 bases aligning to TRBD2. Germline CDR1 PRHDT, CDR2 FYEKMQ (reference sequence). This CDR3 has 15 residues. V trimming: 5 bases; J trimming: 2 bases; junction bases outside the gene matches: 1. The CDR3 here is CASSRTSGAYNEQFF. The CDR3 DNA follows: TGTGCCAGCAGCCGGACTAGCGGGGCCTACAATGAGCAGTTCTTC. Full variable domain (rest looked up from reference TRBV13 and TRBJ2-1): AAGVIQSPRHLIKEKRETATLKCYPIPRHDTVYWYQQGPGQDPQFLISFYEKMQSDKGSIPDRFSAQQFSDYHSELNMSSLELGDSALYFCASSRTSGAYNEQFFGPGTRLTVL.

V usage is TRBV4-3 and J usage is TRBJ2-7; D is perhaps TRBD2 (6 bases). The CDR3 is made up of 19 amino acids. Deletions cut 0 bases from V and 0 bases from J, with 21 bases between. Germline V CDR1 and CDR2: LGHNA, YSLEER. CDR3 nucleotides: TGCGCCAGCAGCCAAGATAGAATACCGCGGGACGACTACTCCTACGAGCAGTACTTC. This translates into CASSQDRIPRDDYSYEQYF.

V gene TRBV6-5 combines with J gene TRBJ2-2, with D maybe TRBD2 (5 bases). The CDR3 is made up of 15 amino acids. Per germline, CDR1 MNHEY and CDR2 SVGAGI. V lost 5 bases and J lost 4, with 14 bases in between. The CDR3: CASSQEEGLTGELFF. CDR3 DNA: TGTGCCAGCAGTCAGGAAGAGGGCCTCACCGGGGAGCTGTTTTTT.

This chain joins TRBV18 and TRBJ2-7; a possible D gene is TRBD1 (5 bases). V lost 3 bases and J 5 bases, leaving 14 bases between the germline ends. The germline gives CDR1 KGHSH, CDR2 LQKENI. This CDR3 spans 14 amino acids. CDR3 DNA: TGTGCCAGCTCACCGGGGCCCCTACGGGACGAGCAGTACTTC. This gives the protein CASSPGPLRDEQYF.